This T cell receptor (beta chain) was observed in a study of technical replicates of blood from a few donors (dated by TCRdb to about 2017). Library prep was done by the immunoSEQ multiplex PCR assay. TCRdb provides this immuneACCESS table in a form limited to in-frame rearrangements. Some clones are lacking; in checked studies, under half of them reflect an unresolved V gene, and why the rest are absent is not known. The sample contains tens of thousands of clones, approximately 98% of them found a single time. The ten largest clones capture approximately 0.2% of the sample. Based on the germline V gene (reference sequence), the CDR1 and CDR2 sequences are SEHNR and FQNEAQ. Ends trimmed: V by 3 bases, J by 8 bases; bases unmatched to a gene: 6. CDR3 length: 15 amino acids, cysteine to phenylalanine. Only the CDR3 DNA stays, 45 bases, in frame from base 1. Notes on this clone: It lacks a known antigen. No clone much larger than this one lies a single base away; base qualities are absent.

Sequenced: T cells isolated from PBMCs. In this chain, TRBV7-9 is recombined with TRBJ2-1, with 11 junctional bases fitting TRBD2. The clonotype was recovered from a human donor in good health. The CDR3 in this case is CASSFPLAGVYEQFF. The nucleotide sequence reads TGTGCCAGCAGCTTCCCACTAGCGGGAGTATATGAGCAGTTCTTC.